This T cell receptor (beta chain) derives from a study of shared T cell receptors in the human thymus. Generated by immunoSEQ multiplex PCR, the TCRdb table keeps only in-frame clones and is missing some. The data show approximately 490,000 clones, about four fifths seen once. J gave up 5 bases and V 1 base, and 7 bases lay outside the gene matches. The CDR3 consists of 15 residues. The germline V gene has CDR1 SQVTM and CDR2 ANQGSEA. The data also belong to a second study, concerning human thymus T cells. Per that study: The source of the thymus tissue was resections taken during corrective heart surgery.

The receptor comes from a boy under two years old with a congenital heart defect. Specimen: thymocytes. The chain combines TRBV29-1 with TRBJ2-7; 11 bases agree with TRBD2. CDR3 in amino acids: CSVEGVTSGTNEQYF. CDR3 in DNA: TGCAGCGTTGAAGGGGTGACTAGCGGGACGAACGAGCAGTACTTC.